These 24 T cell receptor beta chains were sequenced from one sample in a study of cytomegalovirus exposure and HLA in healthy donors. The PCR was carried out with 60 Vbeta primers and 13 Jbeta primers. Sequencing was performed with immunoSEQ multiplex PCR; in TCRdb, only in-frame clones are kept and a portion is missing. The profile shows around 250,000 clones, around 90% of them singletons. The sample was PBMCs. These receptor sequences come from a girl aged 2 to 10 in good health and CMV-seronegative.

V is TRBV5-1 and J is TRBJ2-3; the match to TRBD1 covers 7 bases. Germline trimming cut 2 bases from V and 2 bases from J; bases unmatched to any gene: 17. The germline CDR1 and CDR2 sequences are SGHRS and YFSETQ. CDR3 length equals 19 residues. CDR3 residues: CASSFSLRGPNLSTDTQYF. The CDR3, as DNA: TGCGCCAGCAGCTTTTCCTTGAGGGGGCCCAACCTTTCCACAGATACGCAGTATTTT. Full variable domain (outside the CDR3, taken from reference TRBV5-1 and TRBJ2-3): KAGVTQTPRYLIKTRGQQVTLSCSPISGHRSVSWYQQTPGQGLQFLFEYFSETQRNKGNFPGRFSGRQFSNSRSEMNVSTLELGDSALYLCASSFSLRGPNLSTDTQYFGPGTRLTVL.

This sequence joins TRBV30 and TRBJ2-7, with D possibly being TRBD1 (5 bases). Trimming took 3 bases from V and 4 from J, leaving 10 bases between them. The CDR3 covers 12 residues. The germline CDR1 and CDR2 sequences are GTSNPN and SVGIG (reference sequence). CDR3 bases: TGTGCCTGGAGAGGGGTAGGTTACGAGCAGTACTTC. This encodes CAWRGVGYEQYF.

The CDR3 DNA sequence: TGTGCCAGCAGCCGAGTTGGAGACAGGGAGGCTTTCTTT. Translating gives CASSRVGDREAFF. The chain uses TRBV5-5 and TRBJ1-1, with 7 bases identical to TRBD1. The CDR3 covers 13 residues. The J segment lost 11 bases and the V segment lost 4 bases, leaving 11 bases of the junction unmatched. Germline CDR1 and CDR2: SGHKS and YYEKEE (reference sequence).

The chain joins TRBV5-8 to TRBJ1-5, with 8 bases aligning to TRBD1. Germline CDR1 and CDR2: SGHTS and YDEGEE. V trimming: 3 bases; J trimming: 0 bases; junction bases outside the gene matches: 14. The CDR3 totals 19 residues. The CDR3 loop is CASSYSLWTGRASNQPQHF. DNA of the CDR3: TGTGCCAGCAGCTACTCCCTCTGGACAGGGCGAGCTAGCAATCAGCCCCAGCATTTT.

This clone was recorded once. The rearrangement joins TRBV30 to TRBJ2-1; TRBD1 aligns across 9 bases. From germline, CDR1 is GTSNPN and CDR2 SVGIG (reference sequence). Trimming took 0 bases from V and 7 from J; bases not matched to a gene: 7. CDR3 length: 15 amino acids. The CDR3 here is CAWSVGDRASNEQFF. The CDR3 DNA follows: TGTGCCTGGAGTGTGGGGGACAGGGCCTCGAATGAGCAGTTCTTC.

This clone was observed a few times. The gene calls are TRBV27 and TRBJ1-6; 8 bases are shared with TRBD1. V lost 3 bases and J lost 7; bases outside the gene matches: 2. The CDR3 has 14 amino acids. CDR1 MNHEY and CDR2 SMNVEV come from the germline V gene (reference sequence). CDR3 sequence reads: CASSFQGANSPLHF. The CDR3, as DNA: TGTGCCAGCAGTTTCCAGGGGGCGAATTCACCCCTCCACTTT.

The chain is built from TRBV5-1 and TRBJ2-2; perhaps TRBD1 as D (6 bases). V lost 3 bases to trimming and J lost 7 bases, with 10 bases between them. In germline, CDR1 is SGHRS, CDR2 YFSETQ. The length of the CDR3 is 13 residues. CDR3 region: CASSSYRDGELFF. CDR3 in DNA: TGCGCCAGCAGCTCATACAGGGACGGGGAGCTGTTTTTT.

V and J are TRBV30 and TRBJ1-1, with 11 bases lining up with TRBD1. Germline V gene lookup returns CDR1 GTSNPN and CDR2 SVGIG (reference sequence). The CDR3 extends over 15 amino acids. J gave up 4 bases and V 1 base, and 5 bases lay outside the gene matches. The CDR3 spells CAWSGTGGRSTEAFF. The CDR3 DNA sequence: TGTGCCTGGAGTGGGACAGGGGGCCGGAGCACTGAAGCTTTCTTT. The full variable domain, in which reference TRBV30 and TRBJ1-1 provide the parts outside the CDR3, is SQTIHQWPATLVQPVGSPLSLECTVEGTSNPNLYWYRQAAGRGLQLLFYSVGIGQISSEVPQNLSASRPQDRQFILSSKKLLLSDSGFYLCAWSGTGGRSTEAFFGQGTRLTVV.

The rearrangement joins TRBV6-5 to TRBJ1-2, with TRBD1 as a possible D gene (6 bases). This CDR3 has 13 amino acids. Per germline, CDR1 MNHEY and CDR2 SVGAGI. V lost 6 bases and J 2 bases, leaving 10 bases between the germline ends. CDR3 protein: CASRKQGNYGYTF. CDR3 sequence (DNA): TGTGCCAGCAGGAAACAGGGAAACTATGGCTACACCTTC.

This rearrangement joins TRBV7-8 to TRBJ2-1, with TRBD2 matching 12 bases. The CDR3 sequence is 17 residues long. Germline-derived CDR1 and CDR2 are SGHVS and FQNEAQ. The V segment lost 6 bases and the J segment 0 bases; nucleotides outside the gene matches: 6. The CDR3 loop reads CASRQTSGRGSYNEQFF. For the CDR3, the DNA is TGTGCCAGCAGACAGACTAGCGGGAGAGGCTCCTACAATGAGCAGTTCTTC.

The DNA for the CDR3 is TGTGCCCTCATATTCGGGACAGAGTCTAACTATGGCTACACCTTC. Residues: CALIFGTESNYGYTF. V usage is TRBV2 and J usage is TRBJ1-2; 7 nucleotides match TRBD1. The CDR3 consists of 15 residues. The germline V gene has CDR1 SNHLY and CDR2 FYNNEI. V trimming: 11 bases; J trimming: 0 bases; junction bases outside the gene matches: 12.

This chain links TRBV14 with TRBJ2-3; TRBD2 matches at 8 bases. Germline V gene lookup returns CDR1 SGHDN and CDR2 FVKESK. Trimming cost V 4 bases and J 5 bases; bases outside gene matches: 8. The length of the CDR3 is 15 residues. The CDR3: CASSLLSGVLDTQYF. The CDR3 DNA reads TGTGCCAGCAGCCTCCTTAGCGGGGTTCTAGATACGCAGTATTTT.

This sequence joins TRBV12-5 and TRBJ2-1; 14 positions match TRBD2. This CDR3 is 14 amino acids long. J was trimmed by 7 bases and V by 6 bases; bases with no gene match: 2. Per the germline V gene, CDR1 is LGHNT and CDR2 is FRNRAP. CDR3 region: CASGGLAGANEQFF. CDR3 DNA: TGTGCTAGTGGGGGACTAGCGGGAGCGAATGAGCAGTTCTTC.

The chain is built from TRBV4-1 and TRBJ1-5, with 7 bases identical to TRBD1. The length of the CDR3 is 14 residues. The V segment lost 3 bases and the J segment 3 bases; nucleotides outside the gene matches: 2. Germline lookup yields CDR1 MGHRA and CDR2 YSYEKL. DNA of the CDR3: TGCGCCAGCAGCCATACAGGGGCCAATCAGCCCCAGCATTTT. Its protein is CASSHTGANQPQHF.

The V call is TRBV5-4, the J call TRBJ2-5, with D perhaps matching TRBD1 (6 bases). Germline V lookup: CDR1 SGHNT, CDR2 YYREEE (reference sequence). This CDR3 region has 14 residues. The ends were cut back, 2 bases at V and 5 bases at J, with 13 bases in the middle. The CDR3 reads CASSLEQGWETQYF. CDR3 nucleotide sequence: TGTGCCAGCAGCTTAGAACAGGGATGGGAGACCCAGTACTTC.

The chain uses TRBV11-2 and TRBJ1-1; unclear D gene. The CDR3 covers 12 residues. Trimming pared 5 bases from V and 3 bases from J, leaving 7 bases between. Germline-derived CDR1 and CDR2 are SGHAT and FQNNGV. CDR3 nucleotide sequence: TGTGCCAGCAGCGCCCAGGACACTGAAGCTTTCTTT. It is translated as CASSAQDTEAFF.

DNA of the CDR3: TGTGCCAGCAGAGCCCAGGGGAACACTGAAGCTTTCTTT. As protein: CASRAQGNTEAFF. V and J are TRBV6-5 and TRBJ1-1, with D possibly TRBD1 on 5 matching bases. This CDR3 has 13 amino acids. The germline V and J ends were trimmed by 6 bases and 1 base, with 9 bases remaining between them. The germline CDR1 and CDR2 sequences are MNHEY and SVGAGI.

The CDR3 region is CASSLGQISYEQYF. As DNA, the CDR3 is TGTGCCAGCAGCCTCGGACAGATCTCCTACGAGCAGTACTTC. The V gene is TRBV5-6, the J gene TRBJ2-7; D possibly corresponds to TRBD1 (6 bases). Germline CDR1 and CDR2: SGHDT and YYEEEE. V lost 4 bases to trimming and J lost 0 bases, with 11 bases between them. The CDR3 is 14 residues long.

The chain recombines TRBV30 with TRBJ2-7; D may be TRBD1 (5 bases). Germline CDR1 is GTSNPN and CDR2 is SVGIG (reference sequence). The CDR3 loop spans 13 amino acids. With 1 base removed from V and 1 base from J, the gap between germline ends came to 8 bases. CDR3 coding DNA: TGTGCCTGGAGTGGAAGGGGTTCCTACGAGCAGTACTTC. It specifies CAWSGRGSYEQYF. Filled out from reference TRBV30 and TRBJ2-7, the complete variable domain reads SQTIHQWPATLVQPVGSPLSLECTVEGTSNPNLYWYRQAAGRGLQLLFYSVGIGQISSEVPQNLSASRPQDRQFILSSKKLLLSDSGFYLCAWSGRGSYEQYFGPGTRLTVT.

The V and J genes are TRBV2 and TRBJ2-3; possibly TRBD2 for D (5 bases). Deletions cut 9 bases from V and 5 bases from J, with 18 bases between. The CDR3 has 14 residues. The germline gives CDR1 SNHLY, CDR2 FYNNEI. The CDR3 sequence: CARMGEARGDTQYF. In DNA, the CDR3 is TGTGCCAGGATGGGAGAAGCACGGGGAGATACGCAGTATTTT.

The chain joins TRBV18 to TRBJ2-1; the D is unclear. There are 12 residues in the CDR3. CDR1 is KGHSH, CDR2 LQKENI, per germline. Trimming removed 6 bases from V and 4 bases from J, with 7 bases in between. This CDR3 is CASSSGYNEQFF. DNA for the CDR3: TGTGCCAGCTCGTCAGGTTACAATGAGCAGTTCTTC.

The chain uses TRBV11-2 and TRBJ2-1; TRBD2 matches at 11 bases. This CDR3 has 15 amino acids. Unmatched junction bases numbered 9, after V lost 7 bases and J lost 7 bases. Per the germline V gene, CDR1 is SGHAT and CDR2 is FQNNGV. The CDR3 nucleotides read TGTGCCAGCATACAATGGGCTAGCGGGGGGAATGAGCAGTTCTTC. Translating it yields CASIQWASGGNEQFF.

The CDR3 region has the DNA TGTGCCAGCAGTTCATTTAGCGGGAGGGCCTCGTCCGAGCAGTACTTC. Amino acid sequence: CASSSFSGRASSEQYF. The chain joins TRBV6-5 to TRBJ2-7; 11 positions agree with TRBD2. CDR1 and CDR2 (germline): MNHEY, SVGAGI. This CDR3 spans 16 amino acids. J gave up 6 bases and V 4 bases, and 11 bases lay outside the gene matches.

The rearrangement links TRBV7-9 to TRBJ2-3; 10 bases agree with TRBD2. In germline, CDR1 is SEHNR, CDR2 FQNEAQ (reference sequence). This CDR3 region has 16 residues. The junction had 8 bases not matched to a gene; V was cut back by 2 bases and J by 6 bases. The CDR3, as DNA: TGTGCCAGCAGCTTAAATTCAGCGGGAGGGCGGGATACGCAGTATTTT. It specifies CASSLNSAGGRDTQYF.